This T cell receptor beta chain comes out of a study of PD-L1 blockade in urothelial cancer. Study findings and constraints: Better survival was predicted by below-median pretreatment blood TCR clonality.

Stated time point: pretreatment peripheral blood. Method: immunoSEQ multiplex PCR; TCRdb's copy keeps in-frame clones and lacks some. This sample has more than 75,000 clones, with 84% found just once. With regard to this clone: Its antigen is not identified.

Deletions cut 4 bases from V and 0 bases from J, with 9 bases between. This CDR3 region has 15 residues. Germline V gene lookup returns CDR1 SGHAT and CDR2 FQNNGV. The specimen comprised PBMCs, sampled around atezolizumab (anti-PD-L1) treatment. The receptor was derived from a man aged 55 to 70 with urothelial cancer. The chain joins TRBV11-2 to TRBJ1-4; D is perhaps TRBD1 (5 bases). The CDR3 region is CASSSSGTTNEKLFF. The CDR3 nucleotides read TGTGCCAGCAGCTCATCAGGGACAACTAATGAAAAACTGTTTTTT.